This T cell receptor (beta chain) was sequenced during a study of blood T cells in healthy people across ages. Points from the study as a whole: Donor CMV status was unknown, possibly confounding expanded clonotype changes. Researchers deemed the diversity estimates from one million T cells underestimates.

Trimming stripped 1 base from V and 1 base from J, with 8 bases between. Germline V gene data show CDR1 as MNHEY and CDR2 as SMNVEV (reference sequence). The CDR3 is 15 amino acids. Per sample, at least 5 micrograms of total RNA were extracted. PCR was performed a second time for 7 to 11 cycles using a sample-barcoded 5' primer and a J-beta primer mix. Every cDNA molecule bore a tag from a template-switch adaptor containing 12 random nucleotides. TCRdb processed the 5' RACE reads anew with MiXCR; each CDR3 protein has one entry. Among 800,000 to 1,300,000 distinct CDR3 sequences listed, roughly 24% were seen once. Of note for this clonotype: Its specificity is not known.

The same data also contributed to another study, on T cells of mothers and their children.

This rearrangement joins TRBV27 to TRBJ2-1; no firm D call. The sequenced sample was blood. This sequence was found in a girl aged 2 to 9 in good health. CDR3 DNA: TGTGCCAGCAGTTTATACGCCCGATCCTACAATGAGCAGTTCTTC. It codes for CASSLYARSYNEQFF.